Sequencing of this TCR beta chain was carried out in a study of cytomegalovirus exposure and HLA in healthy donors. V gave up 1 base and J gave up 4 bases, with 19 bases separating them. From germline, CDR1 is LGHNA and CDR2 YSLEER. This CDR3 region has 18 residues. 13 Jbeta primers and 60 Vbeta primers were used for the PCR. Produced via immunoSEQ multiplex PCR; TCRdb's table is partial and in-frame only. The profile shows about 270,000 clones, 86% of them singletons. V is TRBV4-3 and J is TRBJ1-4; D is possibly TRBD1 (5 bases). The clonotype comes from a middle-aged man in good health and CMV-seropositive. Sequencing used PBMCs. The CDR3 loop is CASSQGQSKVDFNEKLFF. The CDR3 nucleotides read TGCGCCAGCAGCCAAGGACAGTCCAAAGTCGACTTTAATGAAAAACTGTTTTTT.